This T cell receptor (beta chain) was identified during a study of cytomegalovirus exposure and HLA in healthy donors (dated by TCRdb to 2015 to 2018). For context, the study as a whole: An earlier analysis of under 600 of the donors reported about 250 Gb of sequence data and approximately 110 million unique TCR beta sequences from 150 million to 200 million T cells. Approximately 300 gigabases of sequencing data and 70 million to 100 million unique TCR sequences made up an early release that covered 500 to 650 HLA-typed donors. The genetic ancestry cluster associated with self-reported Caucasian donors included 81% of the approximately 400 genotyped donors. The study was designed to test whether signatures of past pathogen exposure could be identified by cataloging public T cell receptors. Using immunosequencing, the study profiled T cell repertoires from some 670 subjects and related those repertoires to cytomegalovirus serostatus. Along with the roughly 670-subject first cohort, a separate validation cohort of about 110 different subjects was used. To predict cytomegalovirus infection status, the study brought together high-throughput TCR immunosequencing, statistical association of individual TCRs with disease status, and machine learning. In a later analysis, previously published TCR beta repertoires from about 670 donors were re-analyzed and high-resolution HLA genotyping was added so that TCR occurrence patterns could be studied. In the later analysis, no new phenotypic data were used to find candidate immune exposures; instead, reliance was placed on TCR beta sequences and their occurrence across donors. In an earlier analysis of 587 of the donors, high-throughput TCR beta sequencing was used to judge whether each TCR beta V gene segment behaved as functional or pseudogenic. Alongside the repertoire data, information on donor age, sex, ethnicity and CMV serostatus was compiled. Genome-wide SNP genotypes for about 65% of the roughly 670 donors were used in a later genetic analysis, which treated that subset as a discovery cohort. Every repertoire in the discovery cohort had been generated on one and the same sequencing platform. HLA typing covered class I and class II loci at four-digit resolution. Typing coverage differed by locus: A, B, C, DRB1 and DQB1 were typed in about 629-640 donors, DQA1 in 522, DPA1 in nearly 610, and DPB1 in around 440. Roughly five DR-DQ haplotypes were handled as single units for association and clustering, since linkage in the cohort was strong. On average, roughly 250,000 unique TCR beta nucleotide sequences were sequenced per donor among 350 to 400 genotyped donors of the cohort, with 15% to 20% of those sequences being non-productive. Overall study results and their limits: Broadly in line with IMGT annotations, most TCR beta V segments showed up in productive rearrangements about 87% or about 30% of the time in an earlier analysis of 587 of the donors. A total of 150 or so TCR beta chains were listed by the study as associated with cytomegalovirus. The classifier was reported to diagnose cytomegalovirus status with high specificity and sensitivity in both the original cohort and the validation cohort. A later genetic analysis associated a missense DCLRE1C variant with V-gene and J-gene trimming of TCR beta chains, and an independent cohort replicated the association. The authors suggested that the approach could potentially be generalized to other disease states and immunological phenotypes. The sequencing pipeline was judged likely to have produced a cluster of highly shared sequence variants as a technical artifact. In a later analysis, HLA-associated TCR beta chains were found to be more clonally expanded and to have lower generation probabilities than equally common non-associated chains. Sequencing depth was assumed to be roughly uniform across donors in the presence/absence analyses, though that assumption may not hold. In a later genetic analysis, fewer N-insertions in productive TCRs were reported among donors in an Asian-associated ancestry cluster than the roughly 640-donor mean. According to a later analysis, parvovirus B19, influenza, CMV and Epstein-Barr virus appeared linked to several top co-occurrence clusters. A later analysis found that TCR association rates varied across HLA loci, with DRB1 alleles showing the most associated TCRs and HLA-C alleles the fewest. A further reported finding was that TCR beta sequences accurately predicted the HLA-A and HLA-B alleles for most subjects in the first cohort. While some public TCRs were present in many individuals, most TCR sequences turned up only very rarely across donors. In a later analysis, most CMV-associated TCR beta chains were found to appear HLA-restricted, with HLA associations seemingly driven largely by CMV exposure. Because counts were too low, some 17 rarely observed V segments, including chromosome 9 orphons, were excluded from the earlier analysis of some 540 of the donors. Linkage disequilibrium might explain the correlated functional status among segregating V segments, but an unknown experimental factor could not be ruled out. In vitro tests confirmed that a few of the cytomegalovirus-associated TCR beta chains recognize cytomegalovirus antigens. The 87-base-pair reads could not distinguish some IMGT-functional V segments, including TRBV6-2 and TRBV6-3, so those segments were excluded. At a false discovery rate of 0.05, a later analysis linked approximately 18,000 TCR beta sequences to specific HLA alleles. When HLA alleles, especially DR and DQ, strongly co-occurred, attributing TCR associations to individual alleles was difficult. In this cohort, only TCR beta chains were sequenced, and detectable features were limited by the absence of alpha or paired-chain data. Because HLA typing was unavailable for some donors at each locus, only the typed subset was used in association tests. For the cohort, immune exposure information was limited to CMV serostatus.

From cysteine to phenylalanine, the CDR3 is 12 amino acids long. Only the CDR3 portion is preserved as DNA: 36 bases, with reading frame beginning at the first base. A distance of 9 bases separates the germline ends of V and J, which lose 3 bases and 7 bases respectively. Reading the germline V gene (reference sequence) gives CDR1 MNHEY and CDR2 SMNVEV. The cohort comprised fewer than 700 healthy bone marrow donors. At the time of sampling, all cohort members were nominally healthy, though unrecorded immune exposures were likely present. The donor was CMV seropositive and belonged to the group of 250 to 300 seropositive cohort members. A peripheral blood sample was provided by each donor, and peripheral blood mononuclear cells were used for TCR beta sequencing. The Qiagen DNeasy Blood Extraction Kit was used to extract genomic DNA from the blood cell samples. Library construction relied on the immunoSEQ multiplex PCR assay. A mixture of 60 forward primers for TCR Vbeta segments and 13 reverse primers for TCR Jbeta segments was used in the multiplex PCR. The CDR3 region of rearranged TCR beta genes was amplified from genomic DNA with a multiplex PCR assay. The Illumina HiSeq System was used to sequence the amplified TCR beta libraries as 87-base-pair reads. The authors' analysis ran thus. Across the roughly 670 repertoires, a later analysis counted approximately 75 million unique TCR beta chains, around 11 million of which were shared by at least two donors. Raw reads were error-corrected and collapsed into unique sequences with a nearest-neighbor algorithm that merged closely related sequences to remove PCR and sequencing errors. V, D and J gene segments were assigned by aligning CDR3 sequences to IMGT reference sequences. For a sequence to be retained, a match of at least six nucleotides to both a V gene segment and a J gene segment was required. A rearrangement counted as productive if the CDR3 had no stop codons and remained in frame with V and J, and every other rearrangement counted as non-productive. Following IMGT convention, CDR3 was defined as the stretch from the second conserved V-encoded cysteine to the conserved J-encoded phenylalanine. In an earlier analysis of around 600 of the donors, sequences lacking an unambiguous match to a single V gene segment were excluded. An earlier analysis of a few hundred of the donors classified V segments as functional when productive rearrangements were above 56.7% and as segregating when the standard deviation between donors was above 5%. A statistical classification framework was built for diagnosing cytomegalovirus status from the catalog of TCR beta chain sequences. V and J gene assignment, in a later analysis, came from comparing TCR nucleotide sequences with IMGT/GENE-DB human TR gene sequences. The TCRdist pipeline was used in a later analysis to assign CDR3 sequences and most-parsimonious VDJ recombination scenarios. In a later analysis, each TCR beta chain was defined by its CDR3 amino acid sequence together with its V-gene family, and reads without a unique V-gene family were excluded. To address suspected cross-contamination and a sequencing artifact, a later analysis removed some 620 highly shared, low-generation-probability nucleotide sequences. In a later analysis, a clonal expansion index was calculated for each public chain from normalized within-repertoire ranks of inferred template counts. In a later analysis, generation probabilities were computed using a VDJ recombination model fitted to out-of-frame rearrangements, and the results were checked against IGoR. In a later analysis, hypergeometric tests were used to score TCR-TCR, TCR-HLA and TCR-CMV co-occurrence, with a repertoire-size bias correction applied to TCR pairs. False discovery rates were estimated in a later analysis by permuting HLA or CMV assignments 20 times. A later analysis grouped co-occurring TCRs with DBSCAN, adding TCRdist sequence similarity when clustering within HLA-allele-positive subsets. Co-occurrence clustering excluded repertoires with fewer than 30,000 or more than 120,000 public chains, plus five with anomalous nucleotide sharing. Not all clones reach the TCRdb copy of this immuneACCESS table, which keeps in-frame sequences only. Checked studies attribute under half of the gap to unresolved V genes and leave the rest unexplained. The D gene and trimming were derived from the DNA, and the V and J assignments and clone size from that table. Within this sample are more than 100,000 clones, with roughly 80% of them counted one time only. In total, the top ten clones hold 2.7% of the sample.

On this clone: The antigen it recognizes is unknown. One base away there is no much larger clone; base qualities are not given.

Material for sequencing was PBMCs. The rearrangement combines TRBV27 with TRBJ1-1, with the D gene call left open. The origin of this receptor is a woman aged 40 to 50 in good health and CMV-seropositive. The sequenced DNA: TGTGCCAGCAGTTTTGGGCGGGGTGAAGCTTTCTTT. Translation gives CASSFGRGEAFF.